This TCR beta chain was recorded in a study of patients with pleural tuberculosis. On this clonotype itself: This may arise from a read error, as a much more abundant clone is one base away.

TCRdb itself ran the reads through MiXCR, one entry per CDR3 protein. The sample includes about 50,000 distinct CDR3 sequences, about 6.8% seen only once; the top ten take around 16%. In germline, CDR1 is DFQATT, CDR2 SNEGSKA (reference sequence). Germline trimming cut 6 bases from V and 4 bases from J; bases unmatched to any gene: 9. The CDR3 spans 14 residues. The source is a human donor with pleural tuberculosis. The genes are TRBV20-1 and TRBJ2-1; 7 nucleotides agree with TRBD2. CDR3 in amino acids: CSASASGTYNEQFF. Written as DNA, the CDR3 is TGCAGTGCCTCGGCTAGCGGCACTTACAATGAGCAGTTCTTC.